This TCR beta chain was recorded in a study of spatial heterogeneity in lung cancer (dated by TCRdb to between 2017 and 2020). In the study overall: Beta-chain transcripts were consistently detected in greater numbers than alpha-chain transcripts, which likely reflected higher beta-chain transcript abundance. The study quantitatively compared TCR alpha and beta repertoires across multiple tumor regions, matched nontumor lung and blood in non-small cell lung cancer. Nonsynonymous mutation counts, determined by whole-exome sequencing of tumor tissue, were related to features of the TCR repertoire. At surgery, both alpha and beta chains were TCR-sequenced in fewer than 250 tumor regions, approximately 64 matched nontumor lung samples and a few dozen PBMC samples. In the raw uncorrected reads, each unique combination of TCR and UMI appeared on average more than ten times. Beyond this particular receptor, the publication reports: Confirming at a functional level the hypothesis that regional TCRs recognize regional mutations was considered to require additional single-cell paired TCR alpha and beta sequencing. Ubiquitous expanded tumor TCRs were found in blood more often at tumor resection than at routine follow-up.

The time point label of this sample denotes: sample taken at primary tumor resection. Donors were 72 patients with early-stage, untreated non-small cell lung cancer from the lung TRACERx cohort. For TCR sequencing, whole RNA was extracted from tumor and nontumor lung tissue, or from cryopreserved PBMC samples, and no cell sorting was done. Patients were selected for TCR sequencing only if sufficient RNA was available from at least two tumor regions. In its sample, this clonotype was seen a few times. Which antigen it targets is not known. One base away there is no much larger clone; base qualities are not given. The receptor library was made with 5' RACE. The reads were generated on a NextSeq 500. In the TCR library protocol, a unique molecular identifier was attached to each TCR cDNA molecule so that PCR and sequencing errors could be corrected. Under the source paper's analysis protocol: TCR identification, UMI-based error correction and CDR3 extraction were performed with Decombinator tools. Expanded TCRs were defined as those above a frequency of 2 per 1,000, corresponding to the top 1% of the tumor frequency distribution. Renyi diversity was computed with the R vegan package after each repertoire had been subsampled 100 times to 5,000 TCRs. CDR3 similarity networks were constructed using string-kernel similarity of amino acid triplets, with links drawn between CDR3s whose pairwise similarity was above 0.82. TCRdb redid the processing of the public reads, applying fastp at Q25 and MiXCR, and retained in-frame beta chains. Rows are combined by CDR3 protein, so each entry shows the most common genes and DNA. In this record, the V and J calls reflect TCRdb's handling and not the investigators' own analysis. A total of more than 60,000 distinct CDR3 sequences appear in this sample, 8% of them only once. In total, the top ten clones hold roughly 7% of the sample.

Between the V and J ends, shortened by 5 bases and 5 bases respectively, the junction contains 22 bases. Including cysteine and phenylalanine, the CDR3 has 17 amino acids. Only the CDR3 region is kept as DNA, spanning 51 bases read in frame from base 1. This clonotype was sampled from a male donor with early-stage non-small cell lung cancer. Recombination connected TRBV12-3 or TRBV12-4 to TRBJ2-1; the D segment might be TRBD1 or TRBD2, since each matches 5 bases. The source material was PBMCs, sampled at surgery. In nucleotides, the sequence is TGTGCCAGCAGTCCCGATTTCACCGAGGGACCCAACAATGAGCAGTTCTTC. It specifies CASSPDFTEGPNNEQFF.